These 15 T cell receptor beta chains were all obtained from the same sample, sequenced in a study of blood T cells in healthy people across ages (dated by TCRdb to 2015 to 2017). Libraries were constructed by 5' RACE. Sequencing took place on an Illumina HiSeq 2500. A second roughly 7 to 11 cycle PCR used a sample-barcoded 5' primer and a J-beta primer mix. The raw public data were reprocessed by TCRdb itself: fastp quality trimming at Q25, MiXCR clonotype calling, in-frame beta chains only. All rows with the same CDR3 protein become a single entry with the most common DNA and genes. This sample is represented by 650,000 to 1,000,000 distinct CDR3 sequences; 35% to 40% of them were singletons. The ten top clones hold 10% to 15% of the sample. Sequencing input: blood. Every receptor here comes from a man aged 18 to 35 in good health.

This clonotype was recorded many times. The junction departs from the called germline gene at one end, perhaps through a read error. This chain joins TRBV5-1 and TRBJ2-3; a possible D gene is TRBD2 (5 bases). The CDR3 runs 12 residues. Germline-derived CDR1 and CDR2 are SGHRS and YFSETQ. The CDR3 region has the DNA TGTGCCAGCAGCCTAGCCCCAGATACGCAGTATTTT. It is translated as CASSLAPDTQYF.

V gene TRBV2 combines with J gene TRBJ2-5; D is unclear. V shed 7 bases and J shed 5 bases, with 5 bases lying between them. The CDR3 is 10 amino acids. Germline assignment: CDR1 SNHLY and CDR2 FYNNEI. CDR3 nucleotides: TGTGCCAGCACCTTGGAGACCCAGTACTTC. This translates into CASTLETQYF.

The chain has TRBV20-1 and TRBJ1-5, with 7 bases identical to TRBD1. The CDR3 has 14 amino acids. The trim removed 1 base at V and 6 bases at J, leaving 6 bases unmatched. Germline V gene data show CDR1 as DFQATT and CDR2 as SNEGSKA (reference sequence). The CDR3 sequence: CSARAGTVGQPQHF. DNA for the CDR3: TGCAGTGCTAGAGCCGGGACAGTAGGTCAGCCCCAGCATTTT.

This clonotype was counted once. One end of the junction does not line up with germline, which may come from a read error. The chain joins TRBV4-2 to TRBJ2-5; D tentatively fits TRBD1 or TRBD2 (5 bases each). CDR3 size: 15 residues. Per germline, CDR1 LGHNA and CDR2 YNFKEQ. The chain's CDR3 is CTSSQHRDPKETQYF. In DNA form, the CDR3 reads TGTACCAGCAGCCAACACCGGGACCCTAAAGAGACCCAGTACTTC.

This clonotype was picked up a small number of times. This chain joins TRBV5-6 and TRBJ2-5, with 7 bases that match TRBD2. Germline CDR1 SGHDT, CDR2 YYEEEE. V was clipped by 7 bases and J by 6 bases; unmatched bases: 6. CDR3 length: 12 amino acids. CDR3 sequence reads: CASRGLDQTQYF. The DNA of the CDR3 is TGTGCCAGCCGTGGACTAGATCAGACCCAGTACTTC.

This chain links TRBV12-3 or TRBV12-4 with TRBJ2-2; 7 positions match TRBD2. Germline trimming cut 6 bases from V and 6 bases from J; bases unmatched to any gene: 7. The CDR3 has 14 residues. The CDR3 sequence is CASSPGGVAGELFF. DNA for the CDR3: TGTGCCAGCAGCCCTGGGGGGGTGGCCGGGGAGCTGTTTTTT.

V usage is TRBV7-9 and J usage is TRBJ2-5; D may be TRBD1 (5 bases). CDR1 SEHNR and CDR2 FQNEAQ come from the germline V gene (reference sequence). Trimming removed 2 bases at V and 5 bases at J, with 12 bases between. The CDR3 extends over 14 amino acids. In DNA, the CDR3 is TGTGCCAGCAGCTTACGACAGTCGTCGGAGACCCAGTACTTC. Its protein product is CASSLRQSSETQYF.

The chain employs TRBV5-1 and TRBJ1-2, with 7 positions matching TRBD1. CDR1 and CDR2 (germline): SGHRS, YFSETQ. CDR3 length: 14 residues. V lost 4 bases, J lost 7 bases, and 10 bases stayed unmatched. The CDR3 reads CASSADRDRLGYTF. The CDR3 nucleotides read TGCGCCAGCAGCGCCGACCGGGACAGACTTGGCTACACCTTC.

This clonotype has a handful of counts. A much larger clone differs from this one at a single base, so this may be a read error. The chain uses TRBV20-1 and TRBJ2-7; possibly TRBD1 for D (6 bases). Trimming shortened V by 3 bases and J by 6 bases, and 15 bases separated the two germline ends. Germline CDR1 is DFQATT and CDR2 is SNEGSKA (reference sequence). This CDR3 region has 13 residues. This CDR3 is CSASRGRGCEQYF. The CDR3 nucleotides are TGCAGTGCTAGTAGGGGCAGGGGATGCGAGCAGTACTTC.

The chain carries TRBV4-1 and TRBJ1-5; possible D gene TRBD1, 6 bases. The CDR3 has 16 residues. Deletions cut 0 bases from V and 4 bases from J, with 13 bases between. Germline V lookup: CDR1 MGHRA, CDR2 YSYEKL. The CDR3 DNA follows: TGCGCCAGCAGCCAAGAAGGAGACAGGTCAAATCAGCCCCAGCATTTT. This gives the protein CASSQEGDRSNQPQHF.

This clonotype appeared a few times. The chain employs TRBV27 and TRBJ2-7; the D gene is possibly TRBD1 (5 bases). V was clipped by 6 bases and J by 4 bases, with 16 bases between them. From germline, CDR1 is MNHEY and CDR2 SMNVEV (reference sequence). The CDR3 spans 14 residues. CDR3 coding DNA: TGTGCCAGCAGGAGCTCAGGGATTCCATACGAGCAGTACTTC. Translated: CASRSSGIPYEQYF.

Regarding this clonotype: A much larger clone is a single base away; this may be a read error. This rearrangement joins TRBV4-1 to TRBJ1-2; 9 bases agree with TRBD1. Germline V gives CDR1 MGHRA, CDR2 YSYEKL. The length of the CDR3 is 14 residues. Trimming took 3 bases from V and 6 from J; bases not matched to a gene: 5. This chain's CDR3 is CASSQTGQGDGYTF. CDR3 coding DNA: TGCGCCAGCAGCCAGACGGGACAGGGAGATGGCTACACCTTC.

The chain is built from TRBV4-2 and TRBJ2-1; D is possibly TRBD1 or TRBD2 (5 bases each). Per the germline V gene, CDR1 is LGHNA and CDR2 is YNFKEQ. The CDR3 is made up of 14 amino acids. V gave up 4 bases and J gave up 10 bases, with 17 bases separating them. The CDR3 loop is CASSPGTSRREQFF. CDR3 coding DNA: TGTGCCAGCAGCCCCGGGACCTCGCGTAGGGAGCAGTTCTTC.

In regard to this clonotype: A read error is possible here, since a much larger clone lies one base away. This chain joins TRBV9 and TRBJ2-1; maybe TRBD1 (5 bases). The CDR3 consists of 13 residues. The germline V gene encodes CDR1 SGDLS and CDR2 YYNGEE. The DNA of the CDR3 is TGTGTCAGCAGCGTAGGGGTTAGGAATGAGCAGTTCTTC. Translating it yields CVSSVGVRNEQFF.

This clonotype was seen a few times. The chain carries TRBV5-1 and TRBJ2-7; D is tentatively TRBD1 or TRBD2 (5 bases each). This CDR3 is 14 amino acids long. Germline V gene lookup returns CDR1 SGHRS and CDR2 YFSETQ. V lost 4 bases to trimming and J lost 2 bases, with 13 bases between them. This chain's CDR3 is CASSVDGAPYEQYF. The CDR3 bases are TGCGCCAGCAGCGTGGACGGGGCGCCCTACGAGCAGTACTTC.